This entry lists 26 T cell receptor beta chains sequenced from one sample in a study of T-cell reconstitution after alpha-beta-depleted transplantation in children. Researchers prepared the TCRbeta library using unique molecular identifiers, the study reports. One entry per CDR3 protein, called by TCRdb with MiXCR from the PCR reads. The table records about 240,000 distinct CDR3 sequences, about 25% of them present only once. The sequencing here drew on PBMCs, taken before TCRalphabeta/CD19-depleted stem cell transplant. The receptors were sampled from a girl aged 2 to 9 with Fanconi anemia, due to receive a stem cell transplant.

This clonotype occurred many times. The chain links TRBV30 to TRBJ1-3; D not certain. The CDR3 extends over 13 amino acids. The V end lost 0 bases, the J end lost 2 bases, and 5 bases lay between the germline ends. Germline assignment: CDR1 GTSNPN and CDR2 SVGIG (reference sequence). The CDR3 spells CAWSVRPGNTIYF. The CDR3 DNA sequence: TGTGCCTGGAGTGTAAGGCCTGGAAACACCATATATTTT.

This clonotype has a handful of counts. The V call is TRBV7-9, the J call TRBJ2-1; tentative D call: TRBD2 (6 bases). V was pared by 0 bases and J by 5 bases, with 11 bases between. The CDR3 has 15 residues. CDR1 is SEHNR, CDR2 FQNEAQ, per germline (reference sequence). The CDR3 spells CASSLAGGPNNEQFF. The CDR3, as DNA: TGTGCCAGCAGCTTAGCGGGAGGACCGAACAATGAGCAGTTCTTC. The full variable domain, its missing parts supplied by reference TRBV7-9 and TRBJ2-1, is DTGVSQNPRHKITKRGQNVTFRCDPISEHNRLYWYRQTLGQGPEFLTYFQNEAQLEKSRLLSDRFSAERPKGSFSTLEIQRTEQGDSAMYLCASSLAGGPNNEQFFGPGTRLTVL.

The chain couples TRBV5-1 to TRBJ2-1, with TRBD2 matching over 9 bases. This CDR3 contains 13 residues. CDR1 and CDR2 from the germline V gene are SGHRS and YFSETQ. The trim removed 7 bases at V and 10 bases at J, leaving 9 bases unmatched. The CDR3: CASSREGRMEQFF. The CDR3 bases are TGCGCCAGCTCGCGGGAGGGCCGAATGGAGCAGTTCTTC.

This clonotype was observed at least ten times. The V gene is TRBV20-1, the J gene TRBJ1-5; tentative D call: TRBD1 (6 bases). Trimming stripped 5 bases from V and 2 bases from J, with 13 bases between. CDR1 and CDR2 from the germline V gene are DFQATT and SNEGSKA (reference sequence). The CDR3 extends over 14 amino acids. Written as DNA, the CDR3 is TGCAGTGCTCCTAGACAGGATGGCAATCAGCCCCAGCATTTT. Translation gives CSAPRQDGNQPQHF.

Many counts were recorded for this clonotype. This chain connects TRBV20-1 to TRBJ2-3, with 7 bases fitting TRBD1. CDR1 is DFQATT, CDR2 SNEGSKA, per germline (reference sequence). The CDR3 spans 13 residues. With V trimmed by 4 bases and J by 5 bases, 6 bases remained unmatched. CDR3 coding DNA: TGCAGTGCTAAAATTACAGGGGTAGATACGCAGTATTTT. Residues: CSAKITGVDTQYF.

This clonotype has only a few counts. V is TRBV18 and J is TRBJ2-1, with D tentatively TRBD2 (7 bases). The length of the CDR3 is 15 residues. Trimming removed 5 bases at V and 6 bases at J, with 17 bases between. Germline CDR1 is KGHSH and CDR2 is LQKENI. The CDR3 region has the DNA TGTGCCAGCTCAGGGGGCCTGGTAGCGGGCAATGAGCAGTTCTTC. Amino acids: CASSGGLVAGNEQFF.

In this sample, this clonotype turned up many times. This sequence joins TRBV6-5 and TRBJ2-2; 8 nucleotides line up with TRBD2. This CDR3 contains 16 residues. Germline lookup yields CDR1 MNHEY and CDR2 SVGAGI. V trimming: 2 bases; J trimming: 3 bases; junction bases outside the gene matches: 5. The CDR3 reads CASSYDGRADTGELFF. CDR3 DNA sequence: TGTGCCAGCAGTTACGACGGGAGGGCGGACACCGGGGAGCTGTTTTTT.

This clonotype came up many times. The J gene is TRBJ1-1, the V gene TRBV28; D is perhaps TRBD1 (6 bases). Trimming removed 5 bases at V and 4 bases at J, with 17 bases between. Germline lookup yields CDR1 MDHEN and CDR2 SYDVKM. The CDR3 is made up of 15 amino acids. CDR3 in DNA: TGTGCCAGCAGTCCGTACAGGGCCGGGGGCACTGAAGCTTTCTTT. Translated: CASSPYRAGGTEAFF.

This clonotype was seen repeatedly, ten times or more. V and J are TRBV20-1 and TRBJ2-7; 7 bases match TRBD2. The CDR3 loop spans 12 amino acids. Per germline, CDR1 DFQATT and CDR2 SNEGSKA (reference sequence). Trimming removed 3 bases from V and 3 bases from J; junction bases left unmatched: 2. The CDR3 sequence is CSARGGVYEQYF. DNA for the CDR3: TGCAGTGCTAGGGGGGGGGTCTACGAGCAGTACTTC.

The V call is TRBV27, the J call TRBJ2-3; the match to TRBD2 covers 9 bases. J lost 3 bases, V lost 4 bases, and 8 bases had no gene match. CDR1 is MNHEY, CDR2 SMNVEV, per germline (reference sequence). The CDR3 totals 16 residues. The CDR3 nucleotides are TGTGCCAGCAGTTGGAGTAGCGGGAGAAGGACAGATACGCAGTATTTT. This encodes CASSWSSGRRTDTQYF.

This clonotype was counted at least ten times. The chain has TRBV6-1 and TRBJ2-7; TRBD2 might be the D (6 bases). The CDR3 totals 13 residues. Germline loops: CDR1 MNHNS, CDR2 SASEGT. Trimming stripped 3 bases from V and 4 bases from J, with 10 bases between. The CDR3 region has the DNA TGTGCCAGCAGTGAGGAGGGTTTGTACGAGCAGTACTTC. This codes for CASSEEGLYEQYF.

This clonotype was counted at least ten times. The chain joins TRBV5-6 to TRBJ1-2; D remains unclear. This CDR3 spans 12 amino acids. Trimming left V 1 base short and J 5 bases short, with 6 bases between. Looked up from germline, CDR1 is SGHDT and CDR2 is YYEEEE. The CDR3 DNA reads as TGTGCCAGCAGCTTGACAGCGTATGGCTACACCTTC. Translated, it gives CASSLTAYGYTF. Full variable domain (outside the CDR3, taken from reference TRBV5-6 and TRBJ1-2): DAGVTQSPTHLIKTRGQQVTLRCSPKSGHDTVSWYQQALGQGPQFIFQYYEEEERQRGNFPDRFSGHQFPNYSSELNVNALLLGDSALYLCASSLTAYGYTFGSGTRLTVV.

This clonotype was observed many times. The chain carries TRBV30 and TRBJ2-7; D not resolved. The CDR3 is 12 residues long. Germline CDR1 reads GTSNPN; CDR2 reads SVGIG (reference sequence). Written as DNA, the CDR3 is TGTGCTGCCGGCATCCTTTCCTACGAGCAGTACTTC. Its protein product is CAAGILSYEQYF.

The chain uses TRBV6-4 and TRBJ2-6; D unclear. CDR1 and CDR2 (germline): MRHNA, SNTAGT. This CDR3 contains 15 residues. V dropped 3 bases and J dropped 0 bases, with 6 bases sitting between them. The CDR3 loop reads CASSDRNSGANVLTF. CDR3 nucleotide sequence: TGTGCCAGCAGTGATCGAAACTCTGGGGCCAACGTCCTGACTTTC.

This sequence joins TRBV9 and TRBJ2-3, with D possibly called TRBD1 or TRBD2 (5 bases each). Germline-derived CDR1 and CDR2 are SGDLS and YYNGEE. CDR3 length equals 14 residues. The V end lost 2 bases, the J end lost 2 bases, and 9 bases lay between the germline ends. CDR3 nucleotide sequence: TGTGCCAGCAGCGTCGGGACCTTCACAGATACGCAGTATTTT. Translation: CASSVGTFTDTQYF. The full variable domain, its missing parts supplied by reference TRBV9 and TRBJ2-3, is DSGVTQTPKHLITATGQRVTLRCSPRSGDLSVYWYQQSLDQGLQFLIQYYNGEERAKGNILERFSAQQFPDLHSELNLSSLELGDSALYFCASSVGTFTDTQYFGPGTRLTVL.

J is TRBJ2-1 and V is TRBV20-1, with no clear D. The CDR3 runs to 15 residues. Trimming left V 4 bases short and J 0 bases short, with 13 bases between. Germline CDR1 is DFQATT and CDR2 is SNEGSKA (reference sequence). As DNA, the CDR3 is TGCAGTGCTACCCCGACGGTAAGCTCCTACAATGAGCAGTTCTTC. This codes for CSATPTVSSYNEQFF.

This clonotype occurred many times. This sequence joins TRBV12-3 or TRBV12-4 and TRBJ2-3; TRBD2 is a possible D gene (5 bases). The V gene lost 6 bases and the J gene lost 5 bases, with 9 bases spanning the gap. The CDR3 is 12 amino acids. The CDR3 DNA reads as TGTGCCAGCAGCCAGGACTTAGATACGCAGTATTTT. This sequence encodes CASSQDLDTQYF.

The chain joins TRBV7-2 to TRBJ2-7; 8 bases map to TRBD1. The J segment lost 3 bases and the V segment lost 8 bases, leaving 12 bases of the junction unmatched. Looked up from germline, CDR1 is SGHTA and CDR2 is FQGNSA. The CDR3 is 15 residues long. CDR3 nucleotides: TGTGCCAGCGCCCAGTCCGGGACAGGTTTCTACGAGCAGTACTTC. It is translated as CASAQSGTGFYEQYF.

This clonotype was seen many times. This sequence joins TRBV29-1 and TRBJ2-7, with 8 bases lining up with TRBD1. V dropped 3 bases and J dropped 3; count of bases not matched to a gene: 4. CDR1 and CDR2 (germline): SQVTM, ANQGSEA. The CDR3 sequence is 13 residues long. Here the CDR3 DNA reads TGCAGCGTTGAGGGACAGGCCTTCTACGAGCAGTACTTC. It specifies CSVEGQAFYEQYF.

This clonotype was observed many times. This chain joins TRBV20-1 and TRBJ2-3; 9 bases map to TRBD2. This CDR3 spans 17 amino acids. CDR1 is DFQATT and CDR2 is SNEGSKA in the germline V gene (reference sequence). The ends lost 4 bases at V and 1 base at J; junction bases unmatched: 12. The CDR3 nucleotides are TGCAGTGCTAAAGGGTTGGACGTAGCGGGAGGCACAGATACGCAGTATTTT. It yields the protein CSAKGLDVAGGTDTQYF.

This clonotype was counted at least ten times. For the CDR3, the DNA is TGTGCCAGCAGTCACCTTGGGAACCACAACACCGGGGAGCTGTTTTTT. Protein product: CASSHLGNHNTGELFF. The V call is TRBV12-3 or TRBV12-4, the J call TRBJ2-2; D not certain. The CDR3 is 16 residues long. V shed 5 bases and J shed 2 bases, with 15 bases lying between them.

The V and J genes are TRBV5-1 and TRBJ2-3, with D maybe TRBD2 (6 bases). This CDR3 spans 16 amino acids. Trimming pared 4 bases from V and 6 bases from J, leaving 21 bases between. From germline, CDR1 is SGHRS and CDR2 YFSETQ. The CDR3 coding sequence is TGCGCCAGCAGCCCGATCGGGGACGCGGGGTGGGATACGCAGTATTTT. Amino acid sequence: CASSPIGDAGWDTQYF.

This clonotype was recorded at least ten times. The CDR3 DNA reads TGCAGCGTTGACTCCTACGAAAGCGCTTTCTTT. Its translation is CSVDSYESAFF. This chain joins TRBV29-1 and TRBJ1-1; D is unclear. V lost 3 bases and J 11 bases, leaving 13 bases between the germline ends. This CDR3 has 11 residues. Per the germline V gene, CDR1 is SQVTM and CDR2 is ANQGSEA.

The J gene is TRBJ2-3, the V gene TRBV12-3 or TRBV12-4; D remains unclear. The CDR3 has 14 residues. V shed 8 bases and J shed 1 base, with 13 bases lying between them. CDR3 amino acids: CASGLYEGTDTQYF. DNA of the CDR3: TGTGCCAGCGGATTGTACGAGGGCACAGATACGCAGTATTTT.

The V call is TRBV6-6, the J call TRBJ2-3; D gene unclear. The CDR3 has 12 amino acids. Trimming pared 5 bases from V and 6 bases from J, leaving 9 bases between. The germline gives CDR1 MNHNY, CDR2 SVGAGI (reference sequence). The CDR3 reads CASSPLFDTQYF. The CDR3 DNA reads as TGTGCCAGCAGTCCCCTCTTCGATACGCAGTATTTT.

This chain joins TRBV6-1 and TRBJ2-5; 7 bases line up with TRBD2. This CDR3 contains 14 residues. V dropped 4 bases and J dropped 0; count of bases not matched to a gene: 2. Germline V gives CDR1 MNHNS, CDR2 SASEGT. As DNA, the CDR3 is TGTGCCAGCAGTGCCCTAGCGGACCAAGAGACCCAGTACTTC. Its translation: CASSALADQETQYF.